The TCR beta chain described here comes from a study of identical twins. Study-wide results and caveats: Within cord blood, abundant beta clonotypes carried fewer insertions, but memory repertoires showed no such trend. Twin-shared out-of-frame alpha sequences were enriched for low generation probability. Out-of-frame TCR alpha sharing observed in monozygotic twins exceeded model estimates.

CDR1 and CDR2 from the germline V gene are SGHVS and FQNEAQ. This CDR3 comprises 16 residues. J was trimmed by 6 bases and V by 2 bases; bases with no gene match: 3. Remarks on this clonotype: Its antigen is as yet unknown.

cDNA carried unique molecular identifiers, and a universal primer site was added by template switching. Each CDR3 protein is one row after TCRdb ran MiXCR on the 5' RACE reads. Altogether hundreds of thousands of distinct CDR3 sequences are present, approximately 20% being singletons, with the ten largest covering roughly 0.5%. This sample also belongs to another study, concerning yellow fever vaccine responses in identical twins.

The J gene is TRBJ2-2, the V gene TRBV7-8, with 13 nucleotides matching TRBD2. Sequencing used CD4+ T cells sorted from blood. The clonotype originates from a woman aged 18-35 years in good health. The CDR3 sequence: CASSLMGLAGSGELFF. The CDR3 nucleotides read TGTGCCAGCAGCTTAATGGGACTAGCGGGGTCCGGGGAGCTGTTTTTT.